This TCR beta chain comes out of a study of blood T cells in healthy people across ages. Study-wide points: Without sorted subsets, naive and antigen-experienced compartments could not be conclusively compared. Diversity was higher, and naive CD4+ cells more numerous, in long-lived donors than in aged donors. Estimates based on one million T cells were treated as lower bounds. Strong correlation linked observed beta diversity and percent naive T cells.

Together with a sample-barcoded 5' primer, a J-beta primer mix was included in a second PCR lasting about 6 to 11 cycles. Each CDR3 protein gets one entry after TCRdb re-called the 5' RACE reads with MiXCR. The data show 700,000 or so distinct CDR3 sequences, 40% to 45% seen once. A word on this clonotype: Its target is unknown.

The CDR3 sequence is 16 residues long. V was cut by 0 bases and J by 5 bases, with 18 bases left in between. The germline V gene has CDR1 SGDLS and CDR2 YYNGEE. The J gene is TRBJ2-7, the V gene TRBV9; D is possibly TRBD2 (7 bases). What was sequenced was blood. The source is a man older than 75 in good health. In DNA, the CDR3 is TGTGCCAGCAGCGTAGAGGCGGGGGCGCCCGGCGACGAGCAGTACTTC. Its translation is CASSVEAGAPGDEQYF.